The sequence of this TCR beta chain was determined in a study of T cells in Graves' hyperthyroidism and ophthalmopathy. This clonotype was detected ten times or more. Its antigen remains unidentified. Amplified TCR beta CDR3 regions came from RNA transcripts. First-round RT-PCR with HTBI primers amplified the TCR CDR3 region. TCRdb fed the multiplex PCR reads into MiXCR, producing one record per CDR3 protein. The sample lists about 300,000 distinct CDR3 sequences, roughly 15% seen once, with approximately 31% in the top ten. Points from the study as a whole: Most clonotypes expanded in the thyroid (above 0.001) were also present in blood. Using 13 V-J features, a model discriminated ophthalmopathy from stable hyperthyroidism.

This receptor was obtained from a man younger than 40 with Graves' hyperthyroidism. The sequenced sample consisted of blood.

The CDR3 DNA follows: TGCGCCAGCCTGGCAGCGGAAAACACAGATACGCAGTATTTT. Translation gives CASLAAENTDTQYF. This sequence joins TRBV5-1 and TRBJ2-3; the D gene is possibly TRBD2 (5 bases). Germline-derived CDR1 and CDR2 are SGHRS and YFSETQ. Between the trimmed V and J ends, which lost 7 bases and 2 bases, there was a span of 14 bases. This CDR3 has 14 amino acids.